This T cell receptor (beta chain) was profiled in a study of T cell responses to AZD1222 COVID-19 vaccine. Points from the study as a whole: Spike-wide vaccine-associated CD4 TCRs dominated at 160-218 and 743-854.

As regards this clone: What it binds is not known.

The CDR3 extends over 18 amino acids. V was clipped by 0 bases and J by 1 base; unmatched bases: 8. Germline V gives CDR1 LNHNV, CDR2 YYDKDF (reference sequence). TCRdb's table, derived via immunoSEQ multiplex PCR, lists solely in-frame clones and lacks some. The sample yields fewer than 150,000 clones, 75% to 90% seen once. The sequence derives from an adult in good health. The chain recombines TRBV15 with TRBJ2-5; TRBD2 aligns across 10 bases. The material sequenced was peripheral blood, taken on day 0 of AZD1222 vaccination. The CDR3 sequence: CATSRDPLTSGFQETQYF. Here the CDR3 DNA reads TGTGCCACCAGCAGAGATCCTTTGACTAGCGGGTTCCAAGAGACCCAGTACTTC. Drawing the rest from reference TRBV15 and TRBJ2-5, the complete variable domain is DAMVIQNPRYQVTQFGKPVTLSCSQTLNHNVMYWYQQKSSQAPKLLFHYYDKDFNNEADTPDNFQSRRPNTSFCFLDIRSPGLGDTAMYLCATSRDPLTSGFQETQYFGPGTRLLVL.